This TCR beta chain comes out of a study of CD4 T cells in relation to SARS-CoV-2 and coronaviruses. Overall study context: TCR beta CDR3s were sequenced after approximately ten-day antigen culture of PBMCs.

About this clone: Its antigen is currently unknown.

Profiling relied on immunoSEQ multiplex PCR, and the TCRdb table lists in-frame clones only, not all of them. This table has more than 20,000 clones, approximately 70% appearing once. Unexposed donor CD4+ T cells date from about 2011-2018, before the COVID-19 pandemic. Isolation of CD4+ T cells took place after roughly nine days in culture. Unexposed-donor CD4+ T cells were probed with SARS-CoV-2 S/N and four cold-coronavirus spikes, cells permitting. The origin of this receptor is a human donor in good health. Sequencing was carried out using CD4+ T cells from PBMCs, cultured in vitro.

In nucleotides, the CDR3 is TGCGCCAGCAGCACCCGTGGAGACGATACGCAGTATTTT. Residues: CASSTRGDDTQYF. The chain is built from TRBV5-1 and TRBJ2-3; D not resolved. This CDR3 region has 13 residues. Trimming removed 4 bases at V and 6 bases at J, with 12 bases between. Germline V gene lookup returns CDR1 SGHRS and CDR2 YFSETQ. The entire variable domain, with the rest obtained from reference TRBV5-1 and TRBJ2-3, is as follows: KAGVTQTPRYLIKTRGQQVTLSCSPISGHRSVSWYQQTPGQGLQFLFEYFSETQRNKGNFPGRFSGRQFSNSRSEMNVSTLELGDSALYLCASSTRGDDTQYFGPGTRLTVL.